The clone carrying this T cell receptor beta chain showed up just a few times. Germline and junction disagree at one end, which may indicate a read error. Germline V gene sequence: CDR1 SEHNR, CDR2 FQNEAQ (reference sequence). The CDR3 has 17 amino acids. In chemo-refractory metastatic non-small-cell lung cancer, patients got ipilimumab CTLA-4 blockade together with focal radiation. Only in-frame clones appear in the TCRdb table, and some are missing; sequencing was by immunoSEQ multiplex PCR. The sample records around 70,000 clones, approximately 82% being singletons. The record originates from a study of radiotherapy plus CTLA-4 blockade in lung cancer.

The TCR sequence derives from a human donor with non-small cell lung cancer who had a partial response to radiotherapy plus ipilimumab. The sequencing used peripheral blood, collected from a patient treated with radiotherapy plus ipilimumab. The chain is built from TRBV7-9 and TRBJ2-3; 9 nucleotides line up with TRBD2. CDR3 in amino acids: CASSFLGSGRSIDTQYF. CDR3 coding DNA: TGTGCCAGCAGCTTCCTCGGAAGCGGGAGGAGCATAGATACGCAGTATTTT.